Sequencing of this T cell receptor beta chain was carried out in a study of blood T cell repertoires in COVID-19. V lost 5 bases and J lost 4; bases outside the gene matches: 15. The CDR3 is made up of 19 amino acids. CDR1 is MDHEN and CDR2 is SYDVKM in the germline V gene. TCRdb keeps only in-frame clones here, not all; method: immunoSEQ multiplex PCR. Among approximately 330,000 clones listed, roughly 89% were seen once. Sequenced material: peripheral blood. The rearrangement joins TRBV28 to TRBJ2-1; 12 nucleotides line up with TRBD2. The TCR was taken from a man younger than 40 with COVID-19, enrolled during active disease. The CDR3 coding sequence is TGTGCCAGCAGTCCCCTAGGCCCAACTAGCGGGGGGAATTACAATGAGCAGTTCTTC. Its protein is CASSPLGPTSGGNYNEQFF. The complete variable domain, with remaining parts taken from reference TRBV28 and TRBJ2-1, reads DVKVTQSSRYLVKRTGEKVFLECVQDMDHENMFWYRQDPGLGLRLIYFSYDVKMKEKGDIPEGYSVSREKKERFSLILESASTNQTSMYLCASSPLGPTSGGNYNEQFFGPGTRLTVL.